The T cell receptor beta chain under discussion was sequenced for a study of CXCR3-negative and CXCR3-positive naive CD8 T cells. Overall study findings and caveats: CXCR3-positive naive cells carried more hydrophobic TRB CDR3s than CXCR3-negative ones. Much lower diversity was found in memory CD8+ cells, while both naive subsets had comparably high diversity.

The CDR3 runs 17 residues. CD45RO-CCR7+CD27+CD95- expression identified naive CD8+ T cells. A word on this clonotype: What it binds is not known.

TRB cDNA libraries were made by UMI-labeled 5' RACE. For each CDR3 protein, TCRdb gives one entry from its re-call of the 5' RACE reads, without DNA. This repertoire comprises roughly 86,000 distinct CDR3 sequences; its ten largest clones make up 0.9% to 1.2%. The sample comprised naive CXCR3- CD8+ T cells from blood. The sample's subset: CD45RO-CCR7+CD27+CD95- naive CD8+ T cells lacking CXCR3 (TNR3-). The TCR comes from a human donor in good health. Some clones in this sample may be carry-over from other donors' samples. This chain joins TRBV12-3 or TRBV12-4 and TRBJ1-1; no DNA is available, so the TRBD1 call from TCRdb remains unchecked. CDR3 loop: CASSFRTGGLGDTEAFF.